The rows below give T cell receptor beta chains drawn from one sample of a study of graft-versus-host responses after intestinal transplantation. The antigens of these receptors remain unknown. Sequencing used immunoSEQ multiplex PCR; TCRdb keeps in-frame clones, though not all of them. The table shows some 36,000 clones, with 94% occurring only once. The specimen was unstimulated CD4+ T cells sorted from spleen or lymph node cells, collected before transplant. These receptors came from a human donor who was the organ donor for an intestinal transplant. Both conserved end residues are part of each CDR3. Some rows have no size entry. The others give once, few or many, or a class for an expanded clone.

>TRBV25-1|.
CASSDLARVGYGYTF
>TRBV6-6|.
CASRVAGASTGTQYF
>TRBV15|.
CATSRDRQGPNTGELFF
>TRBV7-9|.
CASSARPGGTTEAFF
>TRBV10-2|.
CATKVIYNEQFF
>TRBV4-1|.
CASSQKTGTSGGAETQYF
>TRBV6-1|.
CASGAQPWTEAFF
>TRBV18|once
CASSPRERMNTEAFF
>TRBV5-1|.
CASSLASDIQETQYF
>TRBV5-1|.
CASSLGLAVLETQYF
>TRBV5-4|.
CASSLETRINEQFF
>TRBV29-1|.
CSVEGGGRFSNTEAFF
>TRBV9|.
CASSRTSGYNEQFF
>TRBV28|.
CASSLINEQFF
>TRBV28|.
CASSPGGLGADTQYF
>TRBV4-3|.
CASSQYHRGTASGANVLTF